Sequencing of this TCR beta chain was carried out in a study of blood T cell repertoires in COVID-19. The CDR3 is 15 residues long. Per the germline V gene, CDR1 is MNHEY and CDR2 is SMNVEV (reference sequence). Trimming pared 7 bases from V and 2 bases from J, leaving 14 bases between. Measured with immunoSEQ multiplex PCR; TCRdb has only the in-frame clones, and not every one. The sample lists hundreds of thousands of clones, approximately 78% occurring once. The sample taken for sequencing was peripheral blood. This chain joins TRBV27 and TRBJ1-4, with a weak D call TRBD1 (6 bases). The receptor's source is a woman aged 55 to 70 with active or convalescent COVID-19. CDR3 residues: CASTFGGATNEKLFF. CDR3 nucleotides: TGTGCCAGCACCTTCGGGGGGGCGACTAATGAAAAACTGTTTTTT.